What follows are 24 T cell receptor beta chains derived from one specimen sequenced in a study of CD8 T cells in Susac syndrome. Roughly 0.45 to 1 ug RNA was reverse transcribed with random hexamers. Via MiXCR, TCRdb re-called the immunoSEQ multiplex PCR reads, giving one row per CDR3 protein. The repertoire holds 170,000 or so distinct CDR3 sequences, 85% to 95% seen once, with 0.12% in the top ten. Sequencing was performed on CD4+ T cells from PBMCs. These receptors originate from a human donor with Susac syndrome.

The chain carries TRBV20-1 and TRBJ2-3; 9 nucleotides align to TRBD2. CDR1 is DFQATT and CDR2 is SNEGSKA in the germline V gene (reference sequence). V was clipped by 6 bases and J by 5 bases; unmatched bases: 15. CDR3 length: 16 residues. The CDR3 protein is CSAYINERGVGDTQYF. The CDR3 DNA follows: TGCAGTGCCTATATCAACGAGCGGGGGGTGGGAGATACGCAGTATTTT.

The rearrangement links TRBV12-3 or TRBV12-4 to TRBJ2-1; 10 bases fit TRBD1. V was clipped by 3 bases and J by 3 bases; unmatched bases: 5. This CDR3 is 16 amino acids long. In DNA, the CDR3 is TGTGCCAGCAGTTTGAGGGGGACAGGGGACTACAATGAGCAGTTCTTC. Its translation: CASSLRGTGDYNEQFF.

This chain connects TRBV29-1 to TRBJ2-5; D gene uncertain. The CDR3 covers 11 residues. Between the trimmed V and J ends, which lost 3 bases and 5 bases, there was a span of 7 bases. CDR1 SQVTM and CDR2 ANQGSEA come from the germline V gene. The CDR3 is CSVELGETQYF. The CDR3 DNA reads as TGCAGCGTTGAGCTTGGGGAGACCCAGTACTTC.

The chain couples TRBV15 to TRBJ2-7; no firm D call. V was trimmed by 1 base and J by 4 bases, leaving 11 bases between them. Germline-derived CDR1 and CDR2 are LNHNV and YYDKDF (reference sequence). The CDR3 spans 14 residues. The CDR3 nucleotides are TGTGCCACCAGCAGAGGAGGAGATGGGTACGAGCAGTACTTC. Translating gives CATSRGGDGYEQYF.

The rearrangement uses TRBV12-3 or TRBV12-4 and TRBJ1-5; 12 bases fit TRBD1. Trimming removed 6 bases from V and 7 bases from J; junction bases left unmatched: 7. The CDR3 extends over 15 amino acids. Written as DNA, the CDR3 is TGTGCCAGCAGCTTGGGACAGGGGGCCCGACAGCCCCAGCATTTT. The encoded protein is CASSLGQGARQPQHF.

The chain carries TRBV5-1 and TRBJ2-1; TRBD1 aligns across 10 bases. Per germline, CDR1 SGHRS and CDR2 YFSETQ. The ends lost 5 bases at V and 8 bases at J; junction bases unmatched: 7. CDR3 length: 14 amino acids. The CDR3 DNA reads as TGCGCCAGCAGTTCTAAGACAGGGGGCGATGAGCAGTTCTTC. Its protein is CASSSKTGGDEQFF. The entire variable domain, with the rest obtained from reference TRBV5-1 and TRBJ2-1, is as follows: KAGVTQTPRYLIKTRGQQVTLSCSPISGHRSVSWYQQTPGQGLQFLFEYFSETQRNKGNFPGRFSGRQFSNSRSEMNVSTLELGDSALYLCASSSKTGGDEQFFGPGTRLTVL.

The genes are TRBV12-3 or TRBV12-4 and TRBJ1-6, with D tentatively TRBD1 (6 bases). The CDR3 sequence is 15 residues long. The V end was cut by 2 bases, the J end by 10 bases, with 15 bases between. As DNA, the CDR3 is TGTGCCAGCAGTTTATTGCGGGGGCGAGGCTCACCCCTCCACTTT. This translates into CASSLLRGRGSPLHF.

V and J are TRBV3-1 and TRBJ2-7; D call uncertain. The CDR3 is 14 amino acids. Germline loops: CDR1 LGHDT, CDR2 YNNKEL (reference sequence). The germline V and J ends were trimmed by 2 bases and 2 bases, with 10 bases remaining between them. DNA of the CDR3: TGTGCCAGCAGCCAAACCCTCCAAACCTACGAGCAGTACTTC. Translating gives CASSQTLQTYEQYF.

This chain uses TRBV4-1 with TRBJ2-1; D unresolved. The CDR3 contains 18 residues. Germline V gene data show CDR1 as MGHRA and CDR2 as YSYEKL. The V end lost 3 bases, the J end lost 1 base, and 19 bases lay between the germline ends. This CDR3 reads CASSHTSRTDESYNEQFF. The CDR3 DNA reads TGCGCCAGCAGCCACACCTCCCGGACGGATGAATCCTACAATGAGCAGTTCTTC.

The chain couples TRBV9 to TRBJ2-3; D is uncertain. CDR1 and CDR2 from the germline V gene are SGDLS and YYNGEE. The CDR3 length is 13 residues. V gave up 2 bases and J gave up 3 bases, with 7 bases separating them. The CDR3 bases are TGTGCCAGCAGCGTTATAGGGACAGATACGCAGTATTTT. Residues: CASSVIGTDTQYF.

V usage is TRBV29-1 and J usage is TRBJ2-5; the match to TRBD2 covers 10 bases. The CDR3 is 12 amino acids. Germline lookup yields CDR1 SQVTM and CDR2 ANQGSEA. V dropped 7 bases and J dropped 5; count of bases not matched to a gene: 4. The CDR3 here is CSDGTSDETQYF. The CDR3 DNA sequence: TGCAGCGACGGGACTAGCGATGAGACCCAGTACTTC.

This clonotype has a single count. This chain links TRBV29-1 with TRBJ2-3, with unresolved D. The CDR3 has 16 residues. Trimming took 2 bases from V and 1 from J, leaving 16 bases between them. Germline-derived CDR1 and CDR2 are SQVTM and ANQGSEA. CDR3 region: CSVESPRRLRTDTQYF. CDR3 coding DNA: TGCAGCGTTGAATCGCCTCGTCGACTTCGCACAGATACGCAGTATTTT.

The V gene is TRBV6-1, the J gene TRBJ1-1, with D perhaps TRBD1 (5 bases). CDR1 is MNHNS, CDR2 SASEGT, per germline. This CDR3 contains 18 residues. V was trimmed by 6 bases and J by 1 base, leaving 24 bases between them. CDR3 bases: TGTGCCAGCAGCCGCGCCCTTATCGGGGCGGCAGCGAACACTGAAGCTTTCTTT. It translates to CASSRALIGAAANTEAFF.

The chain couples TRBV3-1 to TRBJ2-7; 11 bases map to TRBD2. The CDR3 spans 15 residues. Germline V gene data show CDR1 as LGHDT and CDR2 as YNNKEL (reference sequence). V dropped 0 bases and J dropped 5; count of bases not matched to a gene: 3. CDR3 sequence: CASSQELAGVHEQYF. The CDR3 DNA is TGTGCCAGCAGCCAAGAACTAGCGGGGGTTCACGAGCAGTACTTC.

The rearrangement uses TRBV10-2 and TRBJ2-5, with unresolved D. V shed 2 bases and J shed 6 bases, with 4 bases lying between them. Germline CDR1 and CDR2: WSHSY and SAAADI. There are 11 residues in the CDR3. CDR3 nucleotide sequence: TGCGCCAGCAGTGAGACGAAGACCCAGTACTTC. Amino acids: CASSETKTQYF.

V is TRBV20-1 and J is TRBJ1-2, with TRBD1 matching 8 bases. J was trimmed by 4 bases and V by 0 bases; bases with no gene match: 7. CDR3 length equals 15 residues. Per the germline V gene, CDR1 is DFQATT and CDR2 is SNEGSKA (reference sequence). CDR3 amino acids: CSAREGATGVYGYTF. CDR3 sequence (DNA): TGCAGTGCTAGAGAGGGGGCGACAGGGGTCTATGGCTACACCTTC.

The J gene is TRBJ2-1, the V gene TRBV9; maybe TRBD1 (6 bases). V dropped 0 bases and J dropped 10 bases, with 11 bases sitting between them. The germline V gene has CDR1 SGDLS and CDR2 YYNGEE. CDR3 size: 13 residues. CDR3 amino acids: CASSVGQVGEQFF. In DNA, the CDR3 is TGTGCCAGCAGCGTAGGACAGGTGGGAGAGCAGTTCTTC.

This chain joins TRBV20-1 and TRBJ1-5; D may be TRBD1 (5 bases). Trimming left V 5 bases short and J 0 bases short, with 8 bases between. The germline CDR1 and CDR2 sequences are DFQATT and SNEGSKA (reference sequence). CDR3 length: 13 residues. CDR3 bases: TGCAGTGCTGGGGACGATAGCAATCAGCCCCAGCATTTT. Translating it yields CSAGDDSNQPQHF.

The J gene is TRBJ2-1, the V gene TRBV6-2 or TRBV6-3, with TRBD1 matching 7 bases. The J segment lost 14 bases and the V segment lost 6 bases, leaving 13 bases of the junction unmatched. CDR1 and CDR2 from the germline V gene are MNHEY and SVGEGT. CDR3 length: 13 residues. CDR3 nucleotides: TGTGCCAGCAGAGGGACAGCGTCCCAAGCGGAGTTCTTC. Translation: CASRGTASQAEFF.

The V call is TRBV30, the J call TRBJ1-6; TRBD1 agrees at 7 bases. CDR3 length: 14 amino acids. Germline CDR1 and CDR2: GTSNPN and SVGIG (reference sequence). V dropped 3 bases and J dropped 4; count of bases not matched to a gene: 3. DNA for the CDR3: TGTGCCTGGAGACAGGGGAAATATAATTCACCCCTCCACTTT. Its protein product is CAWRQGKYNSPLHF.

V usage is TRBV20-1 and J usage is TRBJ1-2, with 7 bases that match TRBD1. Germline values: CDR1 DFQATT, CDR2 SNEGSKA (reference sequence). The V segment lost 3 bases and the J segment 8 bases; nucleotides outside the gene matches: 12. There are 14 residues in the CDR3. The CDR3 here is CSARPSGGQRGYTF. DNA for the CDR3: TGCAGTGCTAGGCCCTCAGGGGGGCAACGCGGCTACACCTTC.

This clonotype was picked up one time. The gene calls are TRBV12-3 or TRBV12-4 and TRBJ1-4, with D unresolved. The V and J ends lost 6 bases and 0 bases respectively, with 8 bases between them. CDR3 length: 14 amino acids. CDR3 nucleotide sequence: TGTGCCAGCAGACTACAACCAACTAATGAAAAACTGTTTTTT. Its protein product is CASRLQPTNEKLFF.

The chain combines TRBV2 with TRBJ1-1; D is possibly TRBD1 (5 bases). Trimming shortened V by 5 bases and J by 5 bases, and 15 bases separated the two germline ends. The CDR3 spans 14 residues. In germline, CDR1 is SNHLY, CDR2 FYNNEI. CDR3 loop: CASSLETAGTEAFF. CDR3 DNA sequence: TGTGCCAGCAGTTTAGAGACAGCAGGAACTGAAGCTTTCTTT.

The chain's CDR3 is CASTPGTGGTDTQYF. The CDR3 coding sequence is TGTGCCAGCACCCCCGGGACAGGGGGCACAGATACGCAGTATTTT. V is TRBV7-2 and J is TRBJ2-3; TRBD1 matches at 10 bases. Germline V CDR1 and CDR2: SGHTA, FQGNSA. The CDR3 runs 15 residues. V gave up 7 bases and J gave up 1 base; unmatched junction bases: 5.